The sequence of this T cell receptor (beta chain) was determined in a study of T cell repertoires in ileal Crohn's disease. Study results and limitations: Compared with non-smokers, active smokers at surgery showed more clonal expansions. Compared with CD4 T cells, sorted CD8 cells carried more expanded clones. Clonality above 26.8% at surgery always came with endoscopic recurrence.

Method: immunoSEQ multiplex PCR; TCRdb's copy keeps in-frame clones and lacks some. The data contain some 15,000 clones, about 66% of them seen just once; the ten biggest clones take up roughly 5.5%. With regard to this clone: Its antigen is undetermined.

The CDR3 has 14 amino acids. Losses at the gene ends were 4 bases for V and 3 bases for J; bases not matched to a gene: 4. Germline loops: CDR1 SGHNT, CDR2 YYREEE (reference sequence). This receptor was obtained from an adult with Crohn's disease. J is TRBJ1-5 and V is TRBV5-4; TRBD1 agrees at 7 bases. The sequencing input was ileal tissue. The chain's CDR3 is CASSLQGHNQPQHF. The DNA for the CDR3 is TGTGCCAGCAGCCTACAGGGGCACAATCAGCCCCAGCATTTT.